Sequencing of this TCR beta chain was carried out in a study of cytomegalovirus exposure and HLA in healthy donors. Broader study findings: In vitro, a few CMV-associated chains proved specific for CMV antigens. Reports credit the classifier with highly specific, highly sensitive diagnosis of cytomegalovirus status.

Germline V gives CDR1 MNHEY, CDR2 SVGAGI. The ends were cut back, 6 bases at V and 4 bases at J, with 12 bases in the middle. CDR3 size: 13 residues. Generated by immunoSEQ multiplex PCR, the TCRdb table keeps only in-frame clones and is missing some. The data hold 65,000 to 95,000 clones, with more than 85% observed a single time. This clone was detected only once. Antigen unknown. The origin of this receptor is a woman aged 30 to 39 in good health and CMV-seronegative. Sample: PBMCs. The V gene is TRBV6-5, the J gene TRBJ1-2; D gene ambiguous. This chain's CDR3 is CASSLQDTYGYTF. The CDR3 DNA reads TGTGCCAGCAGCCTCCAGGATACCTATGGCTACACCTTC.